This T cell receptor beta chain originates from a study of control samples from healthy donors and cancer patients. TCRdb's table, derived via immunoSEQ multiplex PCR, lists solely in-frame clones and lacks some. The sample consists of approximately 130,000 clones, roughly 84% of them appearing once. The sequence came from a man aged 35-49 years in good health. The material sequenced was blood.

The chain's CDR3 is CASSPRQGIGFVYGYTF. In DNA, the CDR3 is TGTGCCAGCTCACCACGACAGGGTATCGGGTTTGTGTATGGCTACACCTTC. V and J are TRBV18 and TRBJ1-2, with TRBD1 matching over 7 bases. With V trimmed by 1 base and J by 5 bases, 13 bases remained unmatched. The CDR3 runs to 17 residues. CDR1 is KGHSH and CDR2 is LQKENI in the germline V gene. Full variable domain (outside the CDR3, taken from reference TRBV18 and TRBJ1-2): NAGVMQNPRHLVRRRGQEARLRCSPMKGHSHVYWYRQLPEEGLKFMVYLQKENIIDESGMPKERFSAEFPKEGPSILRIQQVVRGDSAAYFCASSPRQGIGFVYGYTFGSGTRLTVV.